A selection of T cell receptor beta chains follows, all from one sample in a study of OX40 agonist ivuxolimab in advanced cancers. Repertoires were generated with immunoSEQ multiplex PCR, while TCRdb's copy carries only in-frame clones and drops some. The table includes about 70,000 clones, roughly 92% detected once. Here the sequenced sample was CD4+ or CD8+ T cells sorted from blood, taken in a trial of the OX40 agonist ivuxolimab. All receptors come from an adult with an advanced solid tumor such as melanoma, head and neck, liver or kidney cancer. Each CDR3 is given with its conserved first and last residue.

v_gene	CDR3aa
TRBV4-3	CASSQRLGGEQYF
TRBV6-6	CASSYAAGPNQPQHF
TRBV7-3	CASSLQGAGATDTQYF
TRBV6-5	CASSYRAGGFQETQYF
TRBV4-3	CASSPGGGRNQPQHF
TRBV5-1	CASHSGAQETQYF
TRBV27	CASSHPRGSGANVLTF
TRBV4-1	CASSQDPSTSSGANVLTF
TRBV6-5	CASSLLRQGGYGYTF
TRBV19	CASSIGDGTDTQYF
TRBV7-6	CASSRRQTVTDTQYF
TRBV7-9	CASSFVAEPYEQYF
TRBV7-9	CASSQSLTYGYTF
TRBV5-1	CASSLGDRRNTGELFF
TRBV2	CASSEEGSDEKLFF
TRBV5-1	CASSYGTSGRNSYEQYF
TRBV7-3	CASSPGGSGQETQYF
TRBV5-1	CASRRDIVVGNIQYF
TRBV28	CASTGTGVHSGELFF
TRBV7-8	CASSVRLASSTDTQYF
TRBV11-1	CASSLAGGVSVGQFF
TRBV11-2	CASSLGSQTDTQYF
TRBV27	CASSLRAANTGELFF